This passage covers 32 T cell receptor beta chains from one sample sequenced in a study of blood T cell repertoires in COVID-19. TCRdb's copy holds only in-frame clones and misses some; the assay was immunoSEQ multiplex PCR. Of about 360,000 clones in the sample, about 87% were seen once. Sample: peripheral blood. Receptors originate from a human donor in a cohort sampled during active COVID-19.

This clone was picked up one time. The chain carries TRBV28 and TRBJ1-5; D remains unclear. The CDR3 totals 17 residues. Trimming took off 5 bases at V and 1 base at J, with 18 bases between the two ends. The germline V gene encodes CDR1 MDHEN and CDR2 SYDVKM. DNA of the CDR3: TGTGCCAGCAGTCCGGGCGGGTTGGGGAGAAGCAATCAGCCCCAGCATTTT. Translating it yields CASSPGGLGRSNQPQHF.

In this sample, this clone turned up once. The V call is TRBV29-1, the J call TRBJ1-1; D may be TRBD1 (5 bases). Per the germline V gene, CDR1 is SQVTM and CDR2 is ANQGSEA. Trimming pared 2 bases from V and 5 bases from J, leaving 12 bases between. The CDR3 totals 13 residues. As DNA, the CDR3 is TGCAGCGTTGAATTGTCCAGGGAAACTGAAGCTTTCTTT. Amino acids: CSVELSRETEAFF.

V is TRBV4-2 and J is TRBJ2-7; possibly TRBD2 for D (5 bases). The V end was cut by 0 bases, the J end by 1 base, with 13 bases between. CDR1 LGHNA and CDR2 YNFKEQ come from the germline V gene. CDR3 length equals 16 residues. CDR3 loop: CASSQEMGVPSYEQYF. The CDR3 nucleotides are TGTGCCAGCAGCCAAGAAATGGGAGTGCCGTCCTACGAGCAGTACTTC.

This sequence joins TRBV4-2 and TRBJ2-2, with 7 bases fitting TRBD1. This CDR3 is 13 amino acids long. CDR1 and CDR2 (germline): LGHNA, YNFKEQ. V shed 6 bases, J shed 3 bases, and the junction held 1 base outside the gene matches. The CDR3, as DNA: TGTGCCAGCAGGGGGACAGACACCGGGGAGCTGTTTTTT. This encodes CASRGTDTGELFF.

This clone was found a few times. V gene TRBV7-9 combines with J gene TRBJ1-4; 7 bases line up with TRBD1. Germline CDR1 SEHNR, CDR2 FQNEAQ (reference sequence). J lost 5 bases, V lost 5 bases, and 8 bases had no gene match. The CDR3 contains 15 residues. CDR3 protein: CASSPAGTENEKLFF. The CDR3 coding sequence is TGTGCCAGCAGCCCAGCCGGGACAGAAAATGAAAAACTGTTTTTT.

In the case of this clone: Other nucleotide sequences in the sample specify the same CDR3. The genes are TRBV5-1 and TRBJ1-1; possible D gene TRBD1, 6 bases. The CDR3 runs to 14 residues. Germline CDR1 SGHRS, CDR2 YFSETQ. Trimming removed 0 bases at V and 1 base at J, with 7 bases between. CDR3 residues: CASSLGQENTEAFF. As DNA, the CDR3 is TGCGCCAGCAGCTTGGGACAGGAGAACACTGAAGCTTTCTTT.

J is TRBJ2-1 and V is TRBV7-2; a weak D match, TRBD2 (7 bases). Germline loops: CDR1 SGHTA, CDR2 FQGNSA. The CDR3 runs to 15 residues. V was clipped by 5 bases and J by 7 bases, with 18 bases between them. The CDR3 spells CASSRRLGGANEQFF. CDR3 coding DNA: TGTGCCAGCAGCCGCAGGTTGGGGGGGGCAAATGAGCAGTTCTTC.

Here the CDR3 reads CASSQMASGNYEQYF. The DNA for the CDR3 is TGCGCCAGCAGCCAAATGGCTAGCGGAAACTACGAGCAGTACTTC. The gene calls are TRBV4-1 and TRBJ2-7; 7 nucleotides align to TRBD2. The CDR3 runs to 15 residues. Germline CDR1 MGHRA, CDR2 YSYEKL. J gave up 3 bases and V 2 bases, and 7 bases lay outside the gene matches.

The chain couples TRBV11-2 to TRBJ1-2; TRBD1 matches at 9 bases. J was trimmed by 5 bases and V by 4 bases; bases with no gene match: 5. The CDR3 runs 14 residues. Germline loops: CDR1 SGHAT, CDR2 FQNNGV. The DNA for the CDR3 is TGTGCCAGCAGCTCACTGGGACAGGGTTATGGCTACACCTTC. Amino acid sequence: CASSSLGQGYGYTF.

The chain links TRBV6-5 to TRBJ2-4; 8 nucleotides line up with TRBD2. The ends lost 6 bases at V and 9 bases at J; junction bases unmatched: 10. Germline V lookup: CDR1 MNHEY, CDR2 SVGAGI. The CDR3 loop spans 14 amino acids. Written as DNA, the CDR3 is TGTGCCAGCAGCGGCGGGGGGTGGCTCGGCATTCAGTACTTC. It is translated as CASSGGGWLGIQYF.

The V gene is TRBV28, the J gene TRBJ1-4; D is uncertain. Germline V gene data show CDR1 as MDHEN and CDR2 as SYDVKM. V lost 11 bases and J 8 bases, leaving 18 bases between the germline ends. This CDR3 contains 13 residues. The CDR3 DNA is TGTGCCTCCTATGAGCGGGATAGGGAAAAACTGTTTTTT. Translation: CASYERDREKLFF.

The V gene is TRBV19, the J gene TRBJ2-3; no clear D. V dropped 4 bases and J dropped 1 base, with 18 bases sitting between them. The CDR3 extends over 17 amino acids. CDR1 and CDR2 from the germline V gene are LNHDA and SQIVND (reference sequence). In DNA, the CDR3 is TGTGCCAGTAGTACCTTAACAGACGGATCACGCACAGATACGCAGTATTTT. It encodes CASSTLTDGSRTDTQYF.

A few counts support this clone. The sample carries other DNA sequences with the same CDR3. The chain carries TRBV18 and TRBJ2-1, with D maybe TRBD1 (6 bases). This CDR3 comprises 13 residues. The germline V and J ends were trimmed by 3 bases and 5 bases, with 8 bases remaining between them. CDR1 KGHSH and CDR2 LQKENI come from the germline V gene. CDR3 nucleotide sequence: TGTGCCAGCTCACCGGACAGAGACAATGAGCAGTTCTTC. It codes for CASSPDRDNEQFF. Full variable domain (missing parts from reference TRBV18 and TRBJ2-1): NAGVMQNPRHLVRRRGQEARLRCSPMKGHSHVYWYRQLPEEGLKFMVYLQKENIIDESGMPKERFSAEFPKEGPSILRIQQVVRGDSAAYFCASSPDRDNEQFFGPGTRLTVL.

The chain joins TRBV6-5 to TRBJ2-2; the D gene is possibly TRBD2 (5 bases). Germline-derived CDR1 and CDR2 are MNHEY and SVGAGI. The V and J ends lost 0 bases and 6 bases respectively, with 11 bases between them. The CDR3 is made up of 15 amino acids. CDR3 sequence (DNA): TGTGCCAGCAGTTACTCTGGTCTAGCCCCCGGGGAGCTGTTTTTT. Translating gives CASSYSGLAPGELFF.

The genes are TRBV28 and TRBJ2-3; 7 nucleotides agree with TRBD2. The germline CDR1 and CDR2 sequences are MDHEN and SYDVKM. With V trimmed by 6 bases and J by 1 base, 10 bases remained unmatched. This CDR3 contains 16 residues. The CDR3 region has the DNA TGTGCCAGCAGCTCCAGTTACGCGGGAGGCACAGATACGCAGTATTTT. This sequence encodes CASSSSYAGGTDTQYF.

The DNA for the CDR3 is TGTGCCAGCAGTCCACACAGGGGGCCAAAAAACATTCAGTACTTC. Translated, it gives CASSPHRGPKNIQYF. This sequence joins TRBV27 and TRBJ2-4, with 9 bases identical to TRBD1. The CDR3 contains 15 residues. Looked up from germline, CDR1 is MNHEY and CDR2 is SMNVEV (reference sequence). V lost 5 bases to trimming and J lost 4 bases; unmatched junction nucleotides: 6.

This rearrangement joins TRBV7-2 to TRBJ1-1; 7 bases match TRBD1. Per the germline V gene, CDR1 is SGHTA and CDR2 is FQGNSA. CDR3 length equals 13 residues. V lost 9 bases and J lost 0; bases outside the gene matches: 4. In nucleotides, the CDR3 is TGTGCCAGTGGGACAGATCTGAACACTGAAGCTTTCTTT. It yields the protein CASGTDLNTEAFF. Filled out from reference TRBV7-2 and TRBJ1-1, the complete variable domain reads GAGVSQSPSNKVTEKGKDVELRCDPISGHTALYWYRQSLGQGLEFLIYFQGNSAPDKSGLPSDRFSAERTGGSVSTLTIQRTQQEDSAVYLCASGTDLNTEAFFGQGTRLTVV.

The CDR3 nucleotides are TGTGCCAGCTCACCACCAGGAGCCGGAACCTACAATGAGCAGTTCTTC. Its translation: CASSPPGAGTYNEQFF. The gene calls are TRBV18 and TRBJ2-1; D is undetermined. V gave up 0 bases and J gave up 2 bases, with 11 bases separating them. Germline V lookup: CDR1 KGHSH, CDR2 LQKENI. The CDR3 has 16 residues.

The rearrangement links TRBV28 to TRBJ1-4; 7 nucleotides align to TRBD1. This CDR3 is 16 amino acids long. J lost 7 bases, V lost 4 bases, and 12 bases had no gene match. Germline V lookup: CDR1 MDHEN, CDR2 SYDVKM. The CDR3 region is CASSSPYRGGVEKLFF. The DNA for the CDR3 is TGTGCCAGCAGTTCCCCTTACAGGGGCGGTGTTGAAAAACTGTTTTTT.

As to this clone: Other nucleotide sequences in the sample specify the same CDR3. This chain links TRBV6-5 with TRBJ1-2; TRBD1 might be the D (6 bases). V lost 5 bases and J 8 bases, leaving 15 bases between the germline ends. The CDR3 extends over 13 amino acids. Looked up from germline, CDR1 is MNHEY and CDR2 is SVGAGI. The CDR3 region has the DNA TGTGCCAGCAGTCCCGGGGGGGCTCGGGGCTACACCTTC. Its protein product is CASSPGGARGYTF.

In the case of this clone: The identical CDR3 is also encoded by other nucleotide sequences in the sample. The chain joins TRBV5-1 to TRBJ1-2; unclear D gene. The CDR3 totals 15 residues. Germline-derived CDR1 and CDR2 are SGHRS and YFSETQ. V was trimmed by 0 bases and J by 0 bases, leaving 9 bases between them. CDR3 region: CASSLDSLTNYGYTF. The CDR3 nucleotides are TGCGCCAGCAGCTTGGACAGCCTCACTAACTATGGCTACACCTTC.

The V and J genes are TRBV9 and TRBJ2-3, with 13 nucleotides matching TRBD2. J gave up 1 base and V 1 base, and 6 bases lay outside the gene matches. Germline CDR1 SGDLS, CDR2 YYNGEE. The length of the CDR3 is 18 residues. CDR3 sequence: CASSVSLAGGPRTDTQYF. CDR3 coding DNA: TGTGCCAGCAGCGTATCACTAGCGGGGGGGCCGCGCACAGATACGCAGTATTTT.

This clone was detected once. The rearrangement joins TRBV7-2 to TRBJ2-3; 8 bases agree with TRBD2. V gave up 5 bases and J gave up 0 bases; unmatched junction bases: 4. There are 15 residues in the CDR3. Germline V gene data show CDR1 as SGHTA and CDR2 as FQGNSA. Written as DNA, the CDR3 is TGTGCCAGCAGCCCCCAGCGGGAGAGCACAGATACGCAGTATTTT. This translates into CASSPQRESTDTQYF.

V gene TRBV2 combines with J gene TRBJ2-3, with D tentatively TRBD2 (6 bases). CDR1 and CDR2 (germline): SNHLY, FYNNEI. V lost 7 bases, J lost 5 bases, and 16 bases lay in between. The CDR3 has 14 residues. This chain's CDR3 is CASNLWGDVDTQYF. CDR3 sequence (DNA): TGTGCCAGCAATCTATGGGGGGATGTAGATACGCAGTATTTT.

The gene calls are TRBV5-1 and TRBJ1-2, with TRBD1 matching 7 bases. V dropped 2 bases and J dropped 8; count of bases not matched to a gene: 12. This CDR3 has 15 amino acids. The V gene's germline CDR1 is SGHRS and CDR2 YFSETQ. The CDR3 is CASSFDPQGVDGYTF. The CDR3 region has the DNA TGCGCCAGCAGCTTCGACCCCCAGGGGGTGGACGGCTACACCTTC.

The chain combines TRBV6-6 with TRBJ2-6; possibly TRBD1 for D (5 bases). Trimming left V 2 bases short and J 2 bases short, with 7 bases between. Germline V gene data show CDR1 as MNHNY and CDR2 as SVGAGI (reference sequence). CDR3 length: 15 residues. The CDR3 DNA is TGTGCCAGCAGTTACAAGGGGCCTGGGGCCAACGTCCTGACTTTC. Protein sequence: CASSYKGPGANVLTF.

The rearrangement links TRBV5-1 to TRBJ1-4; 9 bases are a match to TRBD1. The CDR3 sequence is 14 residues long. Trimming removed 4 bases from V and 8 bases from J; junction bases left unmatched: 6. Germline CDR1 is SGHRS and CDR2 is YFSETQ. CDR3 bases: TGCGCCAGCAGCATCGACAGGGGGAGAGAAAAACTGTTTTTT. Protein: CASSIDRGREKLFF.

This clone has only one observation. The chain combines TRBV19 with TRBJ2-2, with TRBD1 matching over 7 bases. Trimming removed 1 base from V and 2 bases from J; junction bases left unmatched: 4. The CDR3 is 16 amino acids. Germline loops: CDR1 LNHDA, CDR2 SQIVND (reference sequence). The DNA of the CDR3 is TGTGCCAGTAGTATAGTAGGGACAGAAAACACCGGGGAGCTGTTTTTT. It translates to CASSIVGTENTGELFF.

This clone has only one observation. Other DNA sequences from this sample encode an identical CDR3 as well. The V and J genes are TRBV11-2 and TRBJ2-3; maybe TRBD2 (5 bases). The CDR3 is 12 residues long. Between the trimmed V and J ends, which lost 3 bases and 6 bases, there was a span of 7 bases. Germline V gene data show CDR1 as SGHAT and CDR2 as FQNNGV. The CDR3 DNA follows: TGTGCCAGCAGCTTCTCGGGGGATACGCAGTATTTT. It is translated as CASSFSGDTQYF.

Turning to this clone: The same CDR3 arises from other DNA sequences in this sample as well. The CDR3, as DNA: TGTGCCAGCAGCGTGGGAGGAGAGACCCAGTACTTC. The encoded protein is CASSVGGETQYF. The J gene is TRBJ2-5, the V gene TRBV9; tentatively, D is TRBD2 (6 bases). CDR3 length: 12 residues. Germline V gene sequence: CDR1 SGDLS, CDR2 YYNGEE. Trimming took off 2 bases at V and 4 bases at J, with 6 bases between the two ends.

The chain uses TRBV15 and TRBJ1-4, with D maybe TRBD1 (5 bases). V was pared by 4 bases and J by 7 bases, with 16 bases between. The CDR3 length is 15 residues. CDR1 and CDR2 (germline): LNHNV, YYDKDF (reference sequence). The CDR3 spells CATSTGVGGIEKLFF. The CDR3 nucleotides are TGTGCCACCAGCACGGGGGTAGGAGGGATTGAAAAACTGTTTTTT. The full variable domain, rest sourced from reference TRBV15 and TRBJ1-4, is DAMVIQNPRYQVTQFGKPVTLSCSQTLNHNVMYWYQQKSSQAPKLLFHYYDKDFNNEADTPDNFQSRRPNTSFCFLDIRSPGLGDTAMYLCATSTGVGGIEKLFFGSGTQLSVL.

The chain links TRBV4-1 to TRBJ2-1, with D uncertain. Germline CDR1 is MGHRA and CDR2 is YSYEKL. There are 14 residues in the CDR3. V lost 4 bases and J lost 0, with 7 bases in between. The CDR3 loop reads CASSPISSYNEQFF. DNA of the CDR3: TGCGCCAGCAGCCCCATTAGCTCCTACAATGAGCAGTTCTTC.